The 10 T cell receptor beta chains given below trace back to one sample, sequenced in a study of blood T cell repertoires in COVID-19. The table came from immunoSEQ multiplex PCR; TCRdb's copy has only in-frame clones and leaves some out. The sample carries under 300,000 clones, more than 65% recorded once. What was sequenced was peripheral blood. The source is a woman aged 40 to 50 with active or convalescent COVID-19.

In DNA form, the CDR3 reads TGTGCCAGCAGCTTAAAGACTAGCGGTCGAGCAGATACGCAGTATTTT. The encoded protein is CASSLKTSGRADTQYF. This rearrangement joins TRBV7-2 to TRBJ2-3, with TRBD2 matching 9 bases. The CDR3 sequence is 16 residues long. Germline CDR1 is SGHTA and CDR2 is FQGNSA. The ends lost 2 bases at V and 4 bases at J; junction bases unmatched: 7.

As to this clone: This sample includes further DNA sequences coding for the same CDR3. This sequence joins TRBV5-1 and TRBJ1-6; D may be TRBD1 (5 bases). This CDR3 comprises 14 residues. The germline gives CDR1 SGHRS, CDR2 YFSETQ. Trimming removed 3 bases from V and 5 bases from J, with 9 bases in between. The CDR3 reads CASSSRQNNSPLHF. The CDR3 coding sequence is TGCGCCAGCAGCTCCAGACAGAATAATTCACCCCTCCACTTT.

The V and J genes are TRBV27 and TRBJ1-6; 8 positions match TRBD1. Trimming removed 8 bases from V and 5 bases from J; junction bases left unmatched: 5. The CDR3 has 14 residues. In germline, CDR1 is MNHEY, CDR2 SMNVEV (reference sequence). The CDR3 nucleotides read TGTGCCAGCGCCGGGACAGGTGATAATTCACCCCTCCACTTT. Protein sequence: CASAGTGDNSPLHF.

CDR3 amino acids: CASSLAGNGNQPQHF. The CDR3 nucleotides read TGCGCCAGCAGCTTGGCAGGGAACGGGAATCAGCCCCAGCATTTT. The chain recombines TRBV5-1 with TRBJ1-5, with a weak D call TRBD1 (5 bases). V was cut by 0 bases and J by 4 bases, with 11 bases left in between. The CDR3 runs to 15 residues. The V gene's germline CDR1 is SGHRS and CDR2 YFSETQ. Variable domain in full (rest from reference TRBV5-1 and TRBJ1-5): KAGVTQTPRYLIKTRGQQVTLSCSPISGHRSVSWYQQTPGQGLQFLFEYFSETQRNKGNFPGRFSGRQFSNSRSEMNVSTLELGDSALYLCASSLAGNGNQPQHFGDGTRLSIL.

J is TRBJ2-3 and V is TRBV15, with a possible D match to TRBD2 (6 bases). Germline-derived CDR1 and CDR2 are LNHNV and YYDKDF (reference sequence). This CDR3 spans 13 amino acids. Trimming removed 5 bases at V and 6 bases at J, with 12 bases between. In DNA form, the CDR3 reads TGTGCCACCAGCCCCCGCCGGGGGGATACGCAGTATTTT. Protein: CATSPRRGDTQYF.

CDR3 coding DNA: TGTGCCAGCAGCTTAGATGGGAGCTCTGGAAACACCATATATTTT. This sequence encodes CASSLDGSSGNTIYF. This rearrangement joins TRBV7-2 to TRBJ1-3; D not certain. This CDR3 is built from 15 residues. V gave up 1 base and J gave up 0 bases, with 7 bases separating them. Germline V CDR1 and CDR2: SGHTA, FQGNSA.

The genes are TRBV10-3 and TRBJ2-3; D gene unclear. The CDR3 is 15 residues long. Germline assignment: CDR1 ENHRY and CDR2 SYGVKD. Trimming took 8 bases from V and 4 from J, leaving 19 bases between them. CDR3 coding DNA: TGTGCCATCGGAGTTGCCTCCGCCGGCCCAGATACGCAGTATTTT. This sequence encodes CAIGVASAGPDTQYF.

This clone has a count of ten or more. In DNA form, the CDR3 reads TGTGCCAGCAGCTCGGAGATACAGGGTTATGGCTACACCTTC. Encoded protein: CASSSEIQGYGYTF. The J gene is TRBJ1-2, the V gene TRBV5-4; TRBD1 is a possible D gene (6 bases). Germline V gene data show CDR1 as SGHNT and CDR2 as YYREEE (reference sequence). This CDR3 contains 14 residues. V dropped 3 bases and J dropped 5 bases, with 14 bases sitting between them.

The chain joins TRBV19 to TRBJ1-1; 9 bases agree with TRBD1. Germline CDR1 is LNHDA and CDR2 is SQIVND (reference sequence). Germline trimming cut 6 bases from V and 6 bases from J; bases unmatched to any gene: 11. CDR3 length: 15 amino acids. CDR3 bases: TGTGCCAGTAGCCGGACCCCACAGGGGGCGGCTGAAGCTTTCTTT. Its protein product is CASSRTPQGAAEAFF.

This chain links TRBV15 with TRBJ2-7; D is undetermined. V lost 0 bases and J 7 bases, leaving 16 bases between the germline ends. This CDR3 spans 15 amino acids. Germline-derived CDR1 and CDR2 are LNHNV and YYDKDF (reference sequence). Written as DNA, the CDR3 is TGTGCCACCAGCAGAGATAACACGCGAGCAGGAGAGCAGTACTTC. Translating gives CATSRDNTRAGEQYF. The full variable domain, rest sourced from reference TRBV15 and TRBJ2-7, is DAMVIQNPRYQVTQFGKPVTLSCSQTLNHNVMYWYQQKSSQAPKLLFHYYDKDFNNEADTPDNFQSRRPNTSFCFLDIRSPGLGDTAMYLCATSRDNTRAGEQYFGPGTRLTVT.